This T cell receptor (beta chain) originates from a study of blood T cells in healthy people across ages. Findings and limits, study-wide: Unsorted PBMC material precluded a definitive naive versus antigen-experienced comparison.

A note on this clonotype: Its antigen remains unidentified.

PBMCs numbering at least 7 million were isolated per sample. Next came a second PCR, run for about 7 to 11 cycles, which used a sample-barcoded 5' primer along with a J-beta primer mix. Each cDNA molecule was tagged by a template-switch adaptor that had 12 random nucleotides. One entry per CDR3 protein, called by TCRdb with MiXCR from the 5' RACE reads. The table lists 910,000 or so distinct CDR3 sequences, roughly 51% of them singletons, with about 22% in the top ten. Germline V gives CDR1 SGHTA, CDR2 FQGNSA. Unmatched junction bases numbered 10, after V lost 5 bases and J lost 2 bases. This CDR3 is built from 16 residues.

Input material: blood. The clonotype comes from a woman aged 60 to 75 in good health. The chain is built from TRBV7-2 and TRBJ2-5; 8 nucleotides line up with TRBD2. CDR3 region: CASSPGSLAGQETQYF. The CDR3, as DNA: TGTGCCAGCAGCCCCGGGTCTTTAGCGGGGCAAGAGACCCAGTACTTC.